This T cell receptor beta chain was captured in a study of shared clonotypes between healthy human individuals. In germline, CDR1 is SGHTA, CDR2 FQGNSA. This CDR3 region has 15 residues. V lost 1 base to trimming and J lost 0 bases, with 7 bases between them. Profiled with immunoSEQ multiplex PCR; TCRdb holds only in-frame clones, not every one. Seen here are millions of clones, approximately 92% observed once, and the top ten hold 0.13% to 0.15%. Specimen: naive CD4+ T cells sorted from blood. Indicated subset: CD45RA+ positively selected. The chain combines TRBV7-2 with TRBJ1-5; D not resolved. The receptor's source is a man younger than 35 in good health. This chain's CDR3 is CASSLGSGSNQPQHF. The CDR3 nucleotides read TGTGCCAGCAGCTTAGGGTCAGGTAGCAATCAGCCCCAGCATTTT.